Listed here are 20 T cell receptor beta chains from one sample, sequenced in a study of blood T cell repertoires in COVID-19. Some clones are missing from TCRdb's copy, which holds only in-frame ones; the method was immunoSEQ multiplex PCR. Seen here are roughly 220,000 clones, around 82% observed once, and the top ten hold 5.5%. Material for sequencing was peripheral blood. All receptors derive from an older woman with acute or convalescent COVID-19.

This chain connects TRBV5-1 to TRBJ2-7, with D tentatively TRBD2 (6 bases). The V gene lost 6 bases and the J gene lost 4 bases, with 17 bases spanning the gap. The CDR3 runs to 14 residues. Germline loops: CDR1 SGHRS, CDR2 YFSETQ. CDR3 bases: TGCGCCAGCAAGGAGGGTCTCGGTTTTTACGAGCAGTACTTC. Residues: CASKEGLGFYEQYF. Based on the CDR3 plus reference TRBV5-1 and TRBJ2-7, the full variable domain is KAGVTQTPRYLIKTRGQQVTLSCSPISGHRSVSWYQQTPGQGLQFLFEYFSETQRNKGNFPGRFSGRQFSNSRSEMNVSTLELGDSALYLCASKEGLGFYEQYFGPGTRLTVT.

The CDR3 DNA reads TGTGCCAGTAGTTCAGGACTAGCGGGAGTGGCCGAGCAGTACTTC. Amino acid sequence: CASSSGLAGVAEQYF. This chain uses TRBV19 with TRBJ2-7, with 13 bases lining up with TRBD2. The CDR3 sequence is 15 residues long. The V gene's germline CDR1 is LNHDA and CDR2 SQIVND (reference sequence). Trimming cost V 5 bases and J 6 bases; bases outside gene matches: 7. The full variable domain, its missing parts supplied by reference TRBV19 and TRBJ2-7, is DGGITQSPKYLFRKEGQNVTLSCEQNLNHDAMYWYRQDPGQGLRLIYYSQIVNDFQKGDIAEGYSVSREKKESFPLTVTSAQKNPTAFYLCASSSGLAGVAEQYFGPGTRLTVT.

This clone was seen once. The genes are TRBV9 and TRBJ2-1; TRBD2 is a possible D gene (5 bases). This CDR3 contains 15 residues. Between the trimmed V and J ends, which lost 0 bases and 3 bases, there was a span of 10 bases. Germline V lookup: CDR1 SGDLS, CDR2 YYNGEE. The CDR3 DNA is TGTGCCAGCAGCGTAGGGGTTAGCGTCTACAATGAGCAGTTCTTC. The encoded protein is CASSVGVSVYNEQFF.

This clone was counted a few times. The CDR3, as DNA: TGTGCCAGCTCACCAAACGCCGGGGCTGAAGCTTTCTTT. Its translation is CASSPNAGAEAFF. The chain joins TRBV18 to TRBJ1-1; D is uncertain. Germline V gene data show CDR1 as KGHSH and CDR2 as LQKENI. V lost 2 bases to trimming and J lost 6 bases, with 10 bases between them. The CDR3 consists of 13 residues. The full variable domain, with the rest looked up from reference TRBV18 and TRBJ1-1, is NAGVMQNPRHLVRRRGQEARLRCSPMKGHSHVYWYRQLPEEGLKFMVYLQKENIIDESGMPKERFSAEFPKEGPSILRIQQVVRGDSAAYFCASSPNAGAEAFFGQGTRLTVV.

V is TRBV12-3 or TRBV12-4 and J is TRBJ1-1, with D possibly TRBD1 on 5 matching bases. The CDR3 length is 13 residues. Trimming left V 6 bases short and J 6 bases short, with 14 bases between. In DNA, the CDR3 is TGTGCCAGCAGACTAGGAGGGGCCTCTGAAGCTTTCTTT. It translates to CASRLGGASEAFF.

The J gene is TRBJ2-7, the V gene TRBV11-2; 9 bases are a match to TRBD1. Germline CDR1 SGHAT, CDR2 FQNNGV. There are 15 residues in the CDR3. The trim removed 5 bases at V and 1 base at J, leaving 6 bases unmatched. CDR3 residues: CASSQTGGISYEQYF. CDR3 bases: TGTGCCAGCAGCCAGACAGGGGGAATTTCCTACGAGCAGTACTTC. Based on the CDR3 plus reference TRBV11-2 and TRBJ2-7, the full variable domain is EAGVAQSPRYKIIEKRQSVAFWCNPISGHATLYWYQQILGQGPKLLIQFQNNGVVDDSQLPKDRFSAERLKGVDSTLKIQPAKLEDSAVYLCASSQTGGISYEQYFGPGTRLTVT.

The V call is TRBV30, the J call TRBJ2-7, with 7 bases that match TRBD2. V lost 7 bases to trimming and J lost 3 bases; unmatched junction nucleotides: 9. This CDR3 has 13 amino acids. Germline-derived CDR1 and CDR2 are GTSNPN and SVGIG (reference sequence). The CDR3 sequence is CAYSGGGNYEQYF. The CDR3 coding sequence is TGTGCCTATTCGGGAGGCGGTAACTACGAGCAGTACTTC. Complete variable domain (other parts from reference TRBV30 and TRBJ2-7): SQTIHQWPATLVQPVGSPLSLECTVEGTSNPNLYWYRQAAGRGLQLLFYSVGIGQISSEVPQNLSASRPQDRQFILSSKKLLLSDSGFYLCAYSGGGNYEQYFGPGTRLTVT.

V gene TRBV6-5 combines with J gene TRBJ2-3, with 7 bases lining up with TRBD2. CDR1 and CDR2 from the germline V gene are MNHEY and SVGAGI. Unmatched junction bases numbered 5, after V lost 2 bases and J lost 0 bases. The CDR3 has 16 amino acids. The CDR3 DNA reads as TGTGCCAGCAGTTACGGGGGGGTCACTAGCACAGATACGCAGTATTTT. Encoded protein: CASSYGGVTSTDTQYF.

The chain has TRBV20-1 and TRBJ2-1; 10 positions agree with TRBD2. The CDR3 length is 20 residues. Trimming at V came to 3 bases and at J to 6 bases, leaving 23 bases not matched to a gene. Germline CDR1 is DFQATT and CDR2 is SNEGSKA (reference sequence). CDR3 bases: TGCAGTGCTAGTAATCCGGGCATAGCGGGAGGCCATCCGTTTGGCAATGAGCAGTTCTTC. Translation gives CSASNPGIAGGHPFGNEQFF.

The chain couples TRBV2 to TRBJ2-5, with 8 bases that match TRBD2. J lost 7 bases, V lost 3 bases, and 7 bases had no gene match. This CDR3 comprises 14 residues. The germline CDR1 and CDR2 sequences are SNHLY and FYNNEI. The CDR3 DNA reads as TGTGCCAGCAGTGAGCCGGGAGGGGAACGGACCCAGTACTTC. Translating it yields CASSEPGGERTQYF.

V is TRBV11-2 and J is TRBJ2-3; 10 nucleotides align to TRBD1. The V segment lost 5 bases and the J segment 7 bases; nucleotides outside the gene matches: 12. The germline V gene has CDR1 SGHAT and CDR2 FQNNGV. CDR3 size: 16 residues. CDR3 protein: CASSPWTGGERHTQYF. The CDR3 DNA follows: TGTGCCAGCAGCCCGTGGACAGGGGGAGAACGACATACGCAGTATTTT. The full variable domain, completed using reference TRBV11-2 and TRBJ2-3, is EAGVAQSPRYKIIEKRQSVAFWCNPISGHATLYWYQQILGQGPKLLIQFQNNGVVDDSQLPKDRFSAERLKGVDSTLKIQPAKLEDSAVYLCASSPWTGGERHTQYFGPGTRLTVL.

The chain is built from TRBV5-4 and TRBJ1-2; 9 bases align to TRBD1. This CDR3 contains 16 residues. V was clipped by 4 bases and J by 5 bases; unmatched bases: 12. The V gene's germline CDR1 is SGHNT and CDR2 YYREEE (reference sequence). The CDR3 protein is CASSPPTGGIGYGYTF. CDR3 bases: TGTGCCAGCAGCCCTCCGACAGGGGGAATTGGTTATGGCTACACCTTC.

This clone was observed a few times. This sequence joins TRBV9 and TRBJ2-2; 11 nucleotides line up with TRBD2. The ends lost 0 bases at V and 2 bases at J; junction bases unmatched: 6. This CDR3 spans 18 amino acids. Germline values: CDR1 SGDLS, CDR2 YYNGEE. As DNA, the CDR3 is TGTGCCAGCAGCGTAGGGCTAGCGGGAGGAAGAAACACCGGGGAGCTGTTTTTT. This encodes CASSVGLAGGRNTGELFF.

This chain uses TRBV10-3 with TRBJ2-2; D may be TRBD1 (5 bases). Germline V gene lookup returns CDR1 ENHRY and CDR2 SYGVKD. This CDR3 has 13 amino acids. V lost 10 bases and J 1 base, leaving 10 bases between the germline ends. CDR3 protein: CATRQRNTGELFF. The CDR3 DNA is TGTGCCACCCGACAGCGGAACACCGGGGAGCTGTTTTTT.

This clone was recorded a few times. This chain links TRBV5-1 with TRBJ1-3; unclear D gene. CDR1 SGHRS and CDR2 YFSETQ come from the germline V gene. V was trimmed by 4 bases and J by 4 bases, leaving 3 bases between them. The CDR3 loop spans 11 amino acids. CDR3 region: CASSPGNTIYF. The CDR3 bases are TGCGCCAGCAGCCCGGGAAACACCATATATTTT. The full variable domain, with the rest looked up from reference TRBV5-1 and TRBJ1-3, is KAGVTQTPRYLIKTRGQQVTLSCSPISGHRSVSWYQQTPGQGLQFLFEYFSETQRNKGNFPGRFSGRQFSNSRSEMNVSTLELGDSALYLCASSPGNTIYFGEGSWLTVV.

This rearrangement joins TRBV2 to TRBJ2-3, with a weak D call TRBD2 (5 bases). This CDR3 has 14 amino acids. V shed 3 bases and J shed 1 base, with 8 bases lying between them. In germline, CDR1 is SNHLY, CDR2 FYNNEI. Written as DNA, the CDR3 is TGTGCCAGCAGTGACTCGCGGGGCACAGATACGCAGTATTTT. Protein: CASSDSRGTDTQYF.

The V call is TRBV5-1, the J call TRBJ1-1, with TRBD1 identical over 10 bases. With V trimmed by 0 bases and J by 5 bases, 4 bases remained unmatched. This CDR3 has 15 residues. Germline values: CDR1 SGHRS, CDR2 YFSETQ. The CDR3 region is CASSLEGQGWTEAFF. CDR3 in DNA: TGCGCCAGCAGCTTGGAGGGACAGGGGTGGACTGAAGCTTTCTTT.

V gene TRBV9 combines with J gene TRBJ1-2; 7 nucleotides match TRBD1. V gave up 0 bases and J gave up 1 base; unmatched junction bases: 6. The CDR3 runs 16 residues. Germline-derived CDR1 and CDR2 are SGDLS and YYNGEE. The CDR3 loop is CASSVDWDSNNYGYTF. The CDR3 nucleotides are TGTGCCAGCAGCGTAGATTGGGACAGCAATAACTATGGCTACACCTTC.

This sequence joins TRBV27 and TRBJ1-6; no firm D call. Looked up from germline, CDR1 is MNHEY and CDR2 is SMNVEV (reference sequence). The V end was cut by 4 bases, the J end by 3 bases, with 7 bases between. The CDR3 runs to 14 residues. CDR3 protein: CASSSLSYNSPLHF. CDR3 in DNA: TGTGCCAGCAGTTCCTTGAGCTATAATTCACCCCTCCACTTT.

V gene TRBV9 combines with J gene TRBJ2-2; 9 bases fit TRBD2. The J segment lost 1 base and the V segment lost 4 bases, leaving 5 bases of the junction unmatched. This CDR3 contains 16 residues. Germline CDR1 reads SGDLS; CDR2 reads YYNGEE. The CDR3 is CASSSAGGLNTGELFF. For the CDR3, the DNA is TGTGCCAGCAGCTCAGCGGGAGGTTTGAACACCGGGGAGCTGTTTTTT.